This is a list of T cell receptor beta chains from one sample in a study of blood T cell repertoires in COVID-19. Produced via immunoSEQ multiplex PCR; TCRdb's table is partial and in-frame only. This sample has roughly 260,000 clones, with roughly four fifths found just once. Sequenced sample: peripheral blood. The receptors originated from a woman between 65 and 79 years old with acute or convalescent COVID-19. CDR3s include the opening cysteine and the closing phenylalanine or tryptophan. Each record gives: J gene, clone size, V gene, CDR3 protein. A row's size may be missing; if present it is once, few, many or a size class.

TRBJ1-2 | . | TRBV20-1 | CSASRYSNYGYTF
TRBJ2-2 | . | TRBV7-9 | CASSRKLQGQDNTGELFF
TRBJ2-1 | . | TRBV19 | CASSIGTGTNEQFF
TRBJ2-7 | . | TRBV29-1 | CSAETGGYEQYF
TRBJ2-7 | . | TRBV4-3 | CASSQDRQGFYEQYF
TRBJ2-7 | once | TRBV7-6 | CASSQNRAPYEQYF
TRBJ2-7 | . | TRBV4-3 | CASIPMGQIPTSYEQYF
TRBJ1-2 | . | TRBV6-1 | CASSESGGPNYGYTF
TRBJ2-5 | few | TRBV7-2 | CASTPDRTQTQYF
TRBJ1-4 | . | TRBV5-6 | CASSSKSGSNEKLFF
TRBJ2-5 | once | TRBV3-1/TRBV3-2 | CASSPGTGRKETQYF
TRBJ1-5 | . | TRBV29-1 | CSVGAGHSNQPQHF
TRBJ2-1 | . | TRBV4-1 | CASSQGTGSNEQFF
TRBJ1-4 | . | TRBV7-6 | CASSLAQGVGEKLFF
TRBJ2-1 | . | TRBV12-5 | CASGLVTSGANEQFF
TRBJ1-1 | once | TRBV7-2 | CASSLDRERLAFF
TRBJ2-5 | . | TRBV4-3 | CASSQDLLAGTQYF
TRBJ1-2 | once | TRBV12-3/TRBV12-4 | CASSSETVTFYTF
TRBJ1-5 | . | TRBV4-3 | CASSQDAAGGDQPQHF
TRBJ1-5 | . | TRBV18 | CASSPGSDQPQHF
TRBJ1-2 | once | TRBV7-9 | CASSLSNYGYTF
TRBJ2-5 | . | TRBV29-1 | CSVPPGTSGGGETQYF
TRBJ2-3 | . | TRBV19 | CASTGTVSTDTQYF
TRBJ2-6 | . | TRBV6-4 | CASSASGANVLTF
TRBJ1-5 | . | TRBV10-2 | CASRGQGNQPQHF
TRBJ1-1 | . | TRBV4-3 | CASSLTGGARTEAFF
TRBJ1-6 | . | TRBV5-6 | CASSLRENNSPLHF
TRBJ1-2 | . | TRBV2 | CASTRDSELNYGYTF
TRBJ1-2 | few | TRBV30 | CAWSRGQTEGYTF
TRBJ2-1 | few | TRBV10-1 | CASSGNRGGEQFF
TRBJ2-7 | . | TRBV7-2 | CASSTQSPPYEQYF
TRBJ2-5 | . | TRBV3-1/TRBV3-2 | CASSQRGSGSQETQYF
TRBJ2-2 | . | TRBV18 | CASSPPQGASFANTGELFF
TRBJ1-5 | . | TRBV4-1 | CASSQTYVVPGNQPQHF
TRBJ1-1 | once | TRBV4-2 | CASSQDSIGGGTEAFF